These 7 T cell receptor beta chains were sequenced from one sample in a study of blood T cell repertoires in COVID-19. Measured with immunoSEQ multiplex PCR; TCRdb has only the in-frame clones, and not every one. Altogether approximately 140,000 clones are present, almost 90% being singletons, with the ten largest covering approximately 2.5%. The sample consisted of peripheral blood. The receptors originated from a human donor in a cohort sampled during active COVID-19.

This chain connects TRBV6-2 or TRBV6-3 to TRBJ1-6; D gene unclear. This CDR3 spans 14 amino acids. Germline V gene sequence: CDR1 MNHEY, CDR2 SVGEGT. Between the trimmed V and J ends, which lost 5 bases and 1 base, there was a span of 6 bases. CDR3 protein: CASSRSSYNSPLHF. The CDR3 DNA sequence: TGTGCCAGCAGTCGCAGTTCCTATAATTCACCCCTCCACTTT.

The chain couples TRBV19 to TRBJ2-6; D is unresolved. CDR3 length: 15 amino acids. V was cut by 5 bases and J by 3 bases, with 11 bases left in between. Germline CDR1 is LNHDA and CDR2 is SQIVND (reference sequence). The CDR3 nucleotides read TGTGCCAGTAGTTCCTTGGGCAGTGGGGCCAACGTCCTGACTTTC. It encodes CASSSLGSGANVLTF.

The chain combines TRBV11-2 with TRBJ2-1; tentatively, D is TRBD1 (5 bases). Trimming cost V 1 base and J 6 bases, with 10 bases left between them. Germline values: CDR1 SGHAT, CDR2 FQNNGV. The CDR3 consists of 14 residues. DNA of the CDR3: TGTGCCAGCAGCTTAGTTATGGGGCTCAATGAGCAGTTCTTC. Encoded protein: CASSLVMGLNEQFF.

This rearrangement joins TRBV7-6 to TRBJ1-6; weak D call: TRBD1 (6 bases). Germline V gene sequence: CDR1 SGHVS, CDR2 FNYEAQ. Between the trimmed V and J ends, which lost 3 bases and 2 bases, there was a span of 8 bases. The CDR3 is 15 residues long. The DNA of the CDR3 is TGTGCCAGCAGCTTGGACAGTCCCTATAATTCACCCCTCCACTTT. It codes for CASSLDSPYNSPLHF.

V usage is TRBV6-2 or TRBV6-3 and J usage is TRBJ1-6; 10 nucleotides line up with TRBD1. The CDR3 is made up of 14 amino acids. V was clipped by 5 bases and J by 9 bases; unmatched bases: 4. CDR1 and CDR2 (germline): MNHEY, SVGEGT. CDR3 amino acids: CASSVTGGFSPLHF. For the CDR3, the DNA is TGTGCCAGCAGTGTGACAGGGGGCTTTTCACCCCTCCACTTT.

This chain uses TRBV7-6 with TRBJ2-1; 9 nucleotides match TRBD1. V dropped 5 bases and J dropped 7; count of bases not matched to a gene: 6. CDR3 length: 14 amino acids. In germline, CDR1 is SGHVS, CDR2 FNYEAQ. Here the CDR3 DNA reads TGTGCCAGCAGCACAGAGACAGGGGGGAATGAGCAGTTCTTC. As protein: CASSTETGGNEQFF.

The chain recombines TRBV9 with TRBJ2-2; 10 bases are a match to TRBD2. J lost 4 bases, V lost 4 bases, and 4 bases had no gene match. This CDR3 is built from 15 residues. The germline gives CDR1 SGDLS, CDR2 YYNGEE. The CDR3 DNA is TGTGCCAGCAGCCCCCGGACTAGCGGCACCGGGGAGCTGTTTTTT. Residues: CASSPRTSGTGELFF.